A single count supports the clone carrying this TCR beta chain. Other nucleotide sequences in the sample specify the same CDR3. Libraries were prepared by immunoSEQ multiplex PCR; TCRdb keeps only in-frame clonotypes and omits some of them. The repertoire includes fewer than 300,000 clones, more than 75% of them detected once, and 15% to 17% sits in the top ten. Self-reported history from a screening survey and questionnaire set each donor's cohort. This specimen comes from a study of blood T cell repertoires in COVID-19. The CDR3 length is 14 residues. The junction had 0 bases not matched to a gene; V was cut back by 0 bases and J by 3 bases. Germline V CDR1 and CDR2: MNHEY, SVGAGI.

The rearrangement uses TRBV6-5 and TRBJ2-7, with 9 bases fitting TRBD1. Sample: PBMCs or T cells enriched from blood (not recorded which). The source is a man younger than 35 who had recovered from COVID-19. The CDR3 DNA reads TGTGCCAGCAGTTACTCGGGACAGGGCTACGAGCAGTACTTC. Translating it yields CASSYSGQGYEQYF.